This note documents a single T cell receptor (beta chain) sequence. Antigen: not known. Here immunoSEQ multiplex PCR was the method, and the copy in TCRdb shows in-frame clones only, minus some. This table has roughly 20,000 clones, 95% to 98% appearing once. The naive gate required viable CD3+CD4+ or CD3+CD8+ cells with CCR7+CD45RA+CD45RO-CD95-CD27+CD28+ phenotype. The related graft donor's blood sample was taken on the day of bone marrow donation. The CDR3 has 14 amino acids. The germline V and J ends were trimmed by 4 bases and 8 bases, with 14 bases remaining between them. Germline values: CDR1 LGHNA, CDR2 YNFKEQ. The sample belongs to a study of T cells after posttransplantation cyclophosphamide. Study-level findings and limits: Recipient CMV seropositivity and CMV reactivation strongly tracked TRB clonality. Blood and skin or GI T cell repertoires showed limited TRB overlap.

The sequence was collected from a man in his forties in good health, CMV-negative, and a related stem cell transplant donor. The V and J genes are TRBV4-2 and TRBJ2-2; a weak D match, TRBD1 (6 bases). Material for sequencing was naive CD4+ T cells sorted from PBMCs. CDR3 bases: TGTGCCAGCAGCCGGGGGCAGCTAGAAGGGGAGCTGTTTTTT. This encodes CASSRGQLEGELFF.